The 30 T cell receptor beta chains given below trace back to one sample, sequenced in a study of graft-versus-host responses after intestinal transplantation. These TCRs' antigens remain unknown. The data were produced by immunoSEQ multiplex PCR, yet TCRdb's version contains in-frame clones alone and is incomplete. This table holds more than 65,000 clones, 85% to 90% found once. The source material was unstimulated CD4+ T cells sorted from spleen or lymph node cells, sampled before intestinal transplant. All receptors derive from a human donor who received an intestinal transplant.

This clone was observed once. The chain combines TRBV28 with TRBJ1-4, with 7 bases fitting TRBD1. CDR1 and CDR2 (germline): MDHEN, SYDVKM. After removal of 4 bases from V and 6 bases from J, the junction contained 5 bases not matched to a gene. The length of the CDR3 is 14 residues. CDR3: CASSSGQEDEKLFF. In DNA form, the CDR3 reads TGTGCCAGCAGTTCTGGACAGGAGGATGAAAAACTGTTTTTT.

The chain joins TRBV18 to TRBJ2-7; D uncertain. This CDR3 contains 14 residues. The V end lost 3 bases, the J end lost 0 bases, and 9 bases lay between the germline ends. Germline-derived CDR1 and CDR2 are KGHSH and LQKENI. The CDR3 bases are TGTGCCAGCTCACCGAGCGCTAACTCCTACGAGCAGTACTTC. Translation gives CASSPSANSYEQYF.

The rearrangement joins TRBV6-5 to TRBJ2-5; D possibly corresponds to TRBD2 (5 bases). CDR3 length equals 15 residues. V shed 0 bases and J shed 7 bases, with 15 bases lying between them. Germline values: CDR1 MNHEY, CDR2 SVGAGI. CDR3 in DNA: TGTGCCAGCAGTTACTCCCGGGTTCAAGAGGGGACCCAGTACTTC. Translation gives CASSYSRVQEGTQYF.

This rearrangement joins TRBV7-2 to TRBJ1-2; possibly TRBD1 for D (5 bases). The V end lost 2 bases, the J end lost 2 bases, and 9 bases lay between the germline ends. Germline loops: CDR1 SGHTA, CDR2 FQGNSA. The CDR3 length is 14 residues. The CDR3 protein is CASSLFDSNYGYTF. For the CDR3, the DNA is TGTGCCAGCAGCTTATTTGACAGCAACTATGGCTACACCTTC.

CDR3 bases: TGTGCCAGCAGCCGAGAGGCAATTAATGAAAAACTGTTTTTT. As protein: CASSREAINEKLFF. This sequence joins TRBV7-8 and TRBJ1-4; no definite D call. V lost 5 bases and J 4 bases, leaving 11 bases between the germline ends. CDR3 length equals 14 residues. Per the germline V gene, CDR1 is SGHVS and CDR2 is FQNEAQ.

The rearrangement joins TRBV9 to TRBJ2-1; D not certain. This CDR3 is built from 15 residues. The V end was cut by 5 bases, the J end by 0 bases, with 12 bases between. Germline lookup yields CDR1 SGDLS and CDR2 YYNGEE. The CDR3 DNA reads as TGTGCCAGCAGTCAAGAAGAACTCTCCTACAATGAGCAGTTCTTC. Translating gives CASSQEELSYNEQFF.

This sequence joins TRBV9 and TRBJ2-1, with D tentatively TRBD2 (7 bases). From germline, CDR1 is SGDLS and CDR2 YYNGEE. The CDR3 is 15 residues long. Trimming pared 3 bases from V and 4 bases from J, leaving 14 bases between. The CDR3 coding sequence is TGTGCCAGCAGCGCCGGAGGGGGGGGTTACAATGAGCAGTTCTTC. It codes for CASSAGGGGYNEQFF.

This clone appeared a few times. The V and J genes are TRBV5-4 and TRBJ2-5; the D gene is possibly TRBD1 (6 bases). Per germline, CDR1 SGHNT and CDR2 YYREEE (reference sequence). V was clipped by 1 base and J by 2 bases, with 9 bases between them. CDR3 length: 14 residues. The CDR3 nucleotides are TGTGCCAGCAGCTTGATAGGACAGCAAGAGACCCAGTACTTC. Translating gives CASSLIGQQETQYF. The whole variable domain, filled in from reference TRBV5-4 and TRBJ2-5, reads ETGVTQSPTHLIKTRGQQVTLRCSSQSGHNTVSWYQQALGQGPQFIFQYYREEENGRGNFPPRFSGLQFPNYSSELNVNALELDDSALYLCASSLIGQQETQYFGPGTRLLVL.

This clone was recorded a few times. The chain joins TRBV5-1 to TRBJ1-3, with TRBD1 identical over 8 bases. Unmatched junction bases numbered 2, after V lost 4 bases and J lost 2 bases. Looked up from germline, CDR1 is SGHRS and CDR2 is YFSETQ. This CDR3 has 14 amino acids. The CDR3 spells CASSEQGAGNTIYF. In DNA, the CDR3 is TGCGCCAGCAGCGAACAGGGGGCTGGAAACACCATATATTTT. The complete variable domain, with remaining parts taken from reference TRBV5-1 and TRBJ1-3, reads KAGVTQTPRYLIKTRGQQVTLSCSPISGHRSVSWYQQTPGQGLQFLFEYFSETQRNKGNFPGRFSGRQFSNSRSEMNVSTLELGDSALYLCASSEQGAGNTIYFGEGSWLTVV.

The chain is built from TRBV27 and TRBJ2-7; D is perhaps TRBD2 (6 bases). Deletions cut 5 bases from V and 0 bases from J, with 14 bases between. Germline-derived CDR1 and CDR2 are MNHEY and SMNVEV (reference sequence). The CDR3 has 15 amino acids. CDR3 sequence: CASSPTAGSSYEQYF. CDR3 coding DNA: TGTGCCAGCAGTCCCACAGCGGGTAGCTCCTACGAGCAGTACTTC.

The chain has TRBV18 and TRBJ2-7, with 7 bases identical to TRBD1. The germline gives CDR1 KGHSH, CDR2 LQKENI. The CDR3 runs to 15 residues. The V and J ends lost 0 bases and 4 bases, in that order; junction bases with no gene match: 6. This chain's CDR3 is CASSPPATGIYEQYF. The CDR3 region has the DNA TGTGCCAGCTCACCACCGGCGACAGGGATTTACGAGCAGTACTTC.

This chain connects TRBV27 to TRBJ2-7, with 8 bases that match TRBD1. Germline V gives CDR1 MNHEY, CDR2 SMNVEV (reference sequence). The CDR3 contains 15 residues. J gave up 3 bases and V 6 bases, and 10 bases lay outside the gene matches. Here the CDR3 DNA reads TGTGCCAGCAGCCCCGACAGGGGATGGAACTACGAGCAGTACTTC. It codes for CASSPDRGWNYEQYF.

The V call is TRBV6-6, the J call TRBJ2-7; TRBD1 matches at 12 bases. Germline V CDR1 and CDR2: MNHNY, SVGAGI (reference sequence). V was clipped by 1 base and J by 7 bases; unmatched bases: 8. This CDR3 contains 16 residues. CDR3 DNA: TGTGCCAGCAGTTACTTACCGGGACAGGGGGCGAGGGAGCAGTACTTC. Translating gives CASSYLPGQGAREQYF.

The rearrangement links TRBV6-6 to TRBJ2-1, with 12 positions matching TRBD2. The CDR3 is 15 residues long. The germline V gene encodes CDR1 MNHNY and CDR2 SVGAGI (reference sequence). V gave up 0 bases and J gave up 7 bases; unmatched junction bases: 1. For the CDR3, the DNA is TGTGCCAGCAGTTACTCGACTAGCGGGAGTAATGAGCAGTTCTTC. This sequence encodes CASSYSTSGSNEQFF.

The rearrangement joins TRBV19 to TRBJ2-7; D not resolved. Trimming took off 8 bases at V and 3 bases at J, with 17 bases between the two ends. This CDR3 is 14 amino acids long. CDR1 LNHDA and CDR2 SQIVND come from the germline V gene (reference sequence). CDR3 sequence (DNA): TGTGCCAGTCGCGACCCAGGAAGTGACTACGAGCAGTACTTC. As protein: CASRDPGSDYEQYF.

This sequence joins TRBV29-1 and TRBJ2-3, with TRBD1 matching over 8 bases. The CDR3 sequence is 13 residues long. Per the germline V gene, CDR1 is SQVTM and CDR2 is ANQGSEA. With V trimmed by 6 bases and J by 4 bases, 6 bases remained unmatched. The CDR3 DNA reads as TGCAGCGTAATCAGGGGGCAGGCAGATACGCAGTATTTT. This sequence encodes CSVIRGQADTQYF.

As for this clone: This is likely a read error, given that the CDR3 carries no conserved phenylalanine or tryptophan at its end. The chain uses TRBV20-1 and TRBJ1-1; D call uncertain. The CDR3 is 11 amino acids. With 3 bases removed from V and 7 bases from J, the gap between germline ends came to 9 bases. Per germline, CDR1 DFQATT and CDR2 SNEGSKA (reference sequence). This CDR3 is CSARLDSEAFL. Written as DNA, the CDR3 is TGCAGTGCTAGGCTTGATAGTGAAGCTTTCCTT.

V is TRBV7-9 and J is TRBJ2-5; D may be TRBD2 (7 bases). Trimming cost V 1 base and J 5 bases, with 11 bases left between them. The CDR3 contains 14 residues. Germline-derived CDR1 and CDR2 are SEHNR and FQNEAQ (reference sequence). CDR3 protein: CASSLVGGQETQYF. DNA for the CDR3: TGTGCCAGCAGCTTAGTCGGGGGGCAGGAGACCCAGTACTTC.

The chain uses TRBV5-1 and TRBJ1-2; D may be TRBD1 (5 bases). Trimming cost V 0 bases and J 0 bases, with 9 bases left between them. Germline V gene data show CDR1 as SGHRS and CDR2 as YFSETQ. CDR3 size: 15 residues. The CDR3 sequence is CASSLGMTANYGYTF. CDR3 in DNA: TGCGCCAGCAGCTTGGGTATGACAGCTAACTATGGCTACACCTTC.

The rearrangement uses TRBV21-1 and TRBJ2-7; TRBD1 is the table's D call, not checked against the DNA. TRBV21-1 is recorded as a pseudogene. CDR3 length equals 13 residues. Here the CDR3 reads CASSKKDTYEQYF. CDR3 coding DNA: TGTGCCAGCAGCAAAAAGGACACCTACGAGCAGTACTTC.

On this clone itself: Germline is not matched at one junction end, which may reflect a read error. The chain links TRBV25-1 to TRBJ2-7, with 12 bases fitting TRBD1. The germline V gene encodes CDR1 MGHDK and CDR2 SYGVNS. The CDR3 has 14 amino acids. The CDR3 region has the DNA TGTGCCAGCAGTCCCCTAGCCAGTAGGGACAGGGGGCGTTTC. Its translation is CASSPLASRDRGRF.

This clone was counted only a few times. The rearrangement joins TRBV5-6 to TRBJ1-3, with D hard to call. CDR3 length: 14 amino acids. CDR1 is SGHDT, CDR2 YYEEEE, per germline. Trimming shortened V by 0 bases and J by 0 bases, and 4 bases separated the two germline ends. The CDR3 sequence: CASSLGSSGNTIYF. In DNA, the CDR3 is TGTGCCAGCAGCTTGGGGAGCTCTGGAAACACCATATATTTT.

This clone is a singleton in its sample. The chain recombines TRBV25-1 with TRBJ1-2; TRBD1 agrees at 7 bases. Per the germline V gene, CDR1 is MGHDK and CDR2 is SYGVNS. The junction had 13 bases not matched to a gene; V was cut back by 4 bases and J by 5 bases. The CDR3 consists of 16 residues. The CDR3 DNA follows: TGTGCCAGCAGTGGTGAGGGTAGGGGGCGCGGATATGGCTACACCTTC. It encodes CASSGEGRGRGYGYTF.

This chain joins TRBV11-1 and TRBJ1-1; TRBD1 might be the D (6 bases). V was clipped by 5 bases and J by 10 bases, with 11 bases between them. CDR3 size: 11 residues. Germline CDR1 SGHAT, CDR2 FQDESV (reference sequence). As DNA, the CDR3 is TGTGCCAGCAGCGCGGACAGAGGAGCTTTCTTT. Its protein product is CASSADRGAFF. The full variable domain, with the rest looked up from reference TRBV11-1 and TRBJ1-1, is EAEVAQSPRYKITEKSQAVAFWCDPISGHATLYWYRQILGQGPELLVQFQDESVVDDSQLPKDRFSAERLKGVDSTLKIQPAELGDSAMYLCASSADRGAFFGQGTRLTVV.

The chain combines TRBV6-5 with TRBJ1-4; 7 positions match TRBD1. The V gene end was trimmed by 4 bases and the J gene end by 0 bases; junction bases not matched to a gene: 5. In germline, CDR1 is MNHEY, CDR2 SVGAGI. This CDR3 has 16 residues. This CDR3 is CASSWGQPATNEKLFF. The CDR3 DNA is TGTGCCAGCAGTTGGGGACAGCCAGCAACTAATGAAAAACTGTTTTTT.

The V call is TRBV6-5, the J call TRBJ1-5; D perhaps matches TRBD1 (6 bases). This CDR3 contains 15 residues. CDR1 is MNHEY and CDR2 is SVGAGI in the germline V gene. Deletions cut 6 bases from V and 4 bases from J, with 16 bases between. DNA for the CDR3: TGTGCCAGCAGCCGCGGAGGGGGGGCGAATCAGCCCCAGCATTTT. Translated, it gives CASSRGGGANQPQHF.

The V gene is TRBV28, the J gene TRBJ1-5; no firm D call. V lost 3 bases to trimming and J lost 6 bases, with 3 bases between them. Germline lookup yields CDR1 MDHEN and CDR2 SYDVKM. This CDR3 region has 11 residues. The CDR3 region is CASSFGQPQHF. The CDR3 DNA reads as TGTGCCAGCAGTTTCGGTCAGCCCCAGCATTTT. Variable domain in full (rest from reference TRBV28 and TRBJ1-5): DVKVTQSSRYLVKRTGEKVFLECVQDMDHENMFWYRQDPGLGLRLIYFSYDVKMKEKGDIPEGYSVSREKKERFSLILESASTNQTSMYLCASSFGQPQHFGDGTRLSIL.

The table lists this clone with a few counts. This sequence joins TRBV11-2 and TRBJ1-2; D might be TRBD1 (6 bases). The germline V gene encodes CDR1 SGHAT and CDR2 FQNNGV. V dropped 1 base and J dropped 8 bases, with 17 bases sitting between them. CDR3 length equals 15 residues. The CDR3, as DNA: TGTGCCAGCAGCTTAGTCAGGGGCCCCTCAGAGGGCTACACCTTC. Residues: CASSLVRGPSEGYTF. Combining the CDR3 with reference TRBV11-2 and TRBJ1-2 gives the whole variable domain EAGVAQSPRYKIIEKRQSVAFWCNPISGHATLYWYQQILGQGPKLLIQFQNNGVVDDSQLPKDRFSAERLKGVDSTLKIQPAKLEDSAVYLCASSLVRGPSEGYTFGSGTRLTVV.

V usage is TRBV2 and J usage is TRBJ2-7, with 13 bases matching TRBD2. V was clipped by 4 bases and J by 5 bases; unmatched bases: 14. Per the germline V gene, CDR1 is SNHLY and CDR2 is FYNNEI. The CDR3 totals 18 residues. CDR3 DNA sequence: TGTGCCAGCAGTGGAAGAGGGGGGGGACTAGCGGGAAATCACGAGCAGTACTTC. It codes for CASSGRGGGLAGNHEQYF.

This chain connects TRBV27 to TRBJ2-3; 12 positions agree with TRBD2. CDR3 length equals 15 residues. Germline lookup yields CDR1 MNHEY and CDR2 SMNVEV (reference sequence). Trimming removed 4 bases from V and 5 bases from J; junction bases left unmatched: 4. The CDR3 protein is CASSSGLAGQDTQYF. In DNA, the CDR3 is TGTGCCAGCAGTTCGGGACTAGCGGGCCAAGATACGCAGTATTTT.